The rows below give T cell receptor beta chains drawn from one sample of a study of shared clonotypes between healthy human individuals. Sequenced by immunoSEQ multiplex PCR; TCRdb stores in-frame clones only, minus some. This table has about 2.4 million clones, 80% to 95% appearing once. Material for sequencing was naive CD4+ T cells from PBMCs. These receptors came from a young man in good health. Some clones in this sample may be carry-over from other donors' samples. Both conserved end residues are part of each CDR3. The D gene is left open where the match is weak. Clone size is given for some rows only: seen once, a few or many times, or a class if the clone is expanded.

- | TRBJ1-2 | - | TRBV27 | CASSLYPPSATNYGYTF | TGTGCCAGCAGTTTATACCCTCCGTCCGCTACTAACTATGGCTACACCTTC
- | TRBJ2-2 | - | TRBV18 | CASSPFKVNTGELFF | TGTGCCAGCTCACCGTTTAAGGTGAACACCGGGGAGCTGTTTTTT
TRBD2 | TRBJ2-2 | - | TRBV7-3 | CASSLSGLAGGLGELFF | TGTGCCAGCAGCTTATCTGGACTAGCGGGAGGGCTCGGGGAGCTGTTTTTT
TRBD2 | TRBJ2-3 | - | TRBV4-1 | CASSQTTSGIRTDTQYF | TGCGCCAGCAGCCAGACGACTAGCGGGATACGCACAGATACGCAGTATTTT
- | TRBJ2-1 | - | TRBV5-1 | CASSLAPHNNEQFF | TGCGCCAGCAGCTTGGCCCCTCACAACAATGAGCAGTTCTTC
- | TRBJ2-7 | once | TRBV28 | CASSHGGTPPSKQYF | TGTGCCAGCAGCCACGGGGGGACACCTCCCTCGAAGCAGTACTTC
TRBD2 | TRBJ2-1 | - | TRBV5-1 | CASSLPGLAALNEQFF | TGCGCCAGCAGCCTCCCGGGACTAGCGGCCCTCAATGAGCAGTTCTTC
TRBD1 | TRBJ2-6 | - | TRBV7-9 | CASSWDRAPGANVLTF | TGTGCCAGCAGCTGGGACAGGGCCCCTGGGGCCAACGTCCTGACTTTC
TRBD2 | TRBJ2-3 | - | TRBV7-8 | CASSLAGGRTDTQYF | TGTGCCAGCAGCTTAGCGGGAGGGAGGACAGATACGCAGTATTTT
TRBD1 | TRBJ1-1 | - | TRBV5-6 | CASSFRDSMNTEAFF | TGTGCCAGCAGCTTCAGGGACAGCATGAACACTGAAGCTTTCTTT
- | TRBJ2-1 | - | TRBV28 | CASSSPGPNYNEQFF | TGTGCCAGCAGCTCACCGGGACCGAACTACAATGAGCAGTTCTTC
- | TRBJ1-1 | - | TRBV18 | CASSPPSRASTEAFF | TGTGCCAGCTCACCACCATCCAGGGCGAGCACTGAAGCTTTCTTT
- | TRBJ2-3 | - | TRBV5-1 | CASSLGTTGDTQYF | TGCGCCAGCAGCTTGGGGACCACCGGCGATACGCAGTATTTT
TRBD2 | TRBJ2-1 | - | TRBV28 | CASSLSTSGIHLYNEQFF | TGTGCCAGCAGTTTATCTACTAGCGGGATTCACCTCTACAATGAGCAGTTCTTC
TRBD1 | TRBJ2-7 | - | TRBV10-3 | CATGQGDGYEQYF | TGTGCCACAGGACAGGGGGACGGTTACGAGCAGTACTTC
TRBD1 | TRBJ2-5 | - | TRBV5-1 | CASIKLGTGRETQYF | TGCGCCAGCATTAAACTCGGGACAGGCCGAGAGACCCAGTACTTC
- | TRBJ1-5 | - | TRBV28 | CASSLLKRGNQPQHF | TGTGCCAGCAGTTTATTAAAGAGGGGCAATCAGCCCCAGCATTTT
- | TRBJ2-7 | - | TRBV2 | CASCGGLNYEQYF | TGTGCCAGCTGCGGCGGGCTCAACTACGAGCAGTACTTC
- | TRBJ2-1 | - | TRBV7-6 | CASSLSSRRALYNEQFF | TGTGCCAGCAGCTTAAGTAGTAGGCGGGCCCTCTACAATGAGCAGTTCTTC
- | TRBJ2-2 | - | TRBV2 | CASQVDRNTGELFF | TGTGCCAGCCAAGTCGATAGGAACACCGGGGAGCTGTTTTTT
- | TRBJ1-2 | - | TRBV14 | CASSQDPGAVYGYTF | TGTGCCAGCAGCCAAGATCCGGGGGCGGTCTATGGCTACACCTTC
- | TRBJ2-6 | - | TRBV5-1 | CASSLEGTGANVLTF | TGCGCCAGCAGCTTGGAGGGGACTGGGGCCAACGTCCTGACTTTC
- | TRBJ2-5 | - | TRBV28 | CASSPAGVVQETQYF | TGTGCCAGCAGCCCCGCCGGCGTTGTTCAAGAGACCCAGTACTTC
- | TRBJ2-5 | - | TRBV7-2 | CASSLLRETQYF | TGTGCCAGCAGCTTACTTAGAGAGACCCAGTACTTC
- | TRBJ1-6 | once | TRBV5-1 | CASSSTGNSPLHF | TGCGCCAGCAGTTCCACCGGTAATTCACCCCTCCACTTT
- | TRBJ2-7 | - | TRBV7-3 | CASSLTSGTAYEQYF | TGTGCCAGCAGCTTAACGTCTGGGACTGCCTACGAGCAGTACTTC
TRBD2 | TRBJ2-7 | once | TRBV5-1 | CASSWVASGNYEQYF | TGCGCCAGCAGCTGGGTGGCTAGCGGGAACTACGAGCAGTACTTC
TRBD2 | TRBJ2-2 | - | TRBV6-4 | CASSPDFWGGNTGELFF | TGTGCCAGCAGTCCCGATTTTTGGGGGGGAAACACCGGGGAGCTGTTTTTT
TRBD1 | TRBJ2-7 | - | TRBV9 | CASSVGGQGYEQYF | TGTGCCAGCAGCGTAGGGGGACAGGGATACGAGCAGTACTTC
TRBD1 | TRBJ1-1 | - | TRBV7-9 | CASSDRGYNTEAFF | TGTGCCAGCAGCGACAGGGGTTACAACACTGAAGCTTTCTTT
- | TRBJ2-7 | - | TRBV28 | CASNYQGASYEQYF | TGTGCCAGCAATTATCAGGGTGCGTCCTACGAGCAGTACTTC
TRBD1 | TRBJ2-5 | - | TRBV5-1 | CASSLGRGPQETQYF | TGCGCCAGCAGCTTGGGCAGGGGGCCTCAAGAGACCCAGTACTTC
TRBD2 | TRBJ2-1 | - | TRBV7-9 | CASSSSGRADEQFF | TGTGCCAGCAGTTCTAGCGGGAGGGCCGATGAGCAGTTCTTC
- | TRBJ1-4 | - | TRBV5-6 | CASSLEGRTNEKLFF | TGTGCCAGCAGCTTGGAGGGGAGGACTAATGAAAAACTGTTTTTT
- | TRBJ2-5 | once | TRBV19 | CASSILRGETQYF | TGTGCCAGTAGTATACTGAGGGGGGAGACCCAGTACTTC
TRBD2 | TRBJ2-1 | - | TRBV11-2 | CASSSGLASYNEQFF | TGTGCCAGCAGCTCGGGACTAGCGTCCTACAATGAGCAGTTCTTC
- | TRBJ2-7 | - | TRBV29-1 | CSVGGGYEQYF | TGCAGCGTTGGGGGAGGTTACGAGCAGTACTTC
- | TRBJ1-5 | - | TRBV28 | CASSRGWGMQPQHF | TGTGCCAGCAGCCGCGGGTGGGGCATGCAGCCCCAGCATTTT
- | TRBJ2-2 | - | TRBV29-1 | CSVERGRELFF | TGCAGCGTTGAAAGGGGGAGGGAGCTGTTTTTT
- | TRBJ2-3 | few | TRBV5-1 | CASSLEGGPSTDTQYF | TGCGCCAGCAGCTTGGAAGGAGGCCCTAGCACAGATACGCAGTATTTT
TRBD2 | TRBJ2-5 | - | TRBV11-2 | CASSSTSGRFETQYF | TGTGCCAGCAGCTCCACAAGCGGGAGGTTTGAGACCCAGTACTTC
- | TRBJ2-7 | - | TRBV9 | CASSVGVTGGYEQYF | TGTGCCAGCAGCGTCGGGGTGACAGGCGGATACGAGCAGTACTTC
TRBD2 | TRBJ2-1 | - | TRBV28 | CASSLTLADYNEQFF | TGTGCCAGCAGTTTAACGCTAGCGGACTACAATGAGCAGTTCTTC
- | TRBJ2-7 | - | TRBV5-1 | CASSKDGRSYEQYF | TGCGCCAGCAGCAAGGACGGACGCTCCTACGAGCAGTACTTC
- | TRBJ1-3 | few | TRBV5-6 | CASSLDLNSGNTIYF | TGTGCCAGCAGCTTAGACTTGAACTCTGGAAACACCATATATTTT
TRBD2 | TRBJ2-2 | - | TRBV6-6 | CASSSPGLGSTGELFF | TGTGCCAGCAGTTCCCCGGGACTAGGGTCTACCGGGGAGCTGTTTTTT